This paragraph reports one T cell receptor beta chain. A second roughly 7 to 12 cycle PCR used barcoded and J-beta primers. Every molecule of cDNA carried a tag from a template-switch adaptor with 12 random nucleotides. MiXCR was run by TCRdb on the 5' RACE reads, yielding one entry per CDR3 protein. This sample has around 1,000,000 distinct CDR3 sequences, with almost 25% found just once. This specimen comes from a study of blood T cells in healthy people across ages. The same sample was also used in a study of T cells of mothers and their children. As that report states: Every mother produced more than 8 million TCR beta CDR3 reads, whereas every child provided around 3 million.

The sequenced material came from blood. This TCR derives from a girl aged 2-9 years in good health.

The CDR3 nucleotides read TGCAGCGCCCTCGGACTCGCCTACAATGAGCAGTTCTTC. It specifies CSALGLAYNEQFF. V usage is TRBV29-1 and J usage is TRBJ2-1; D might be TRBD2 (5 bases). This CDR3 contains 13 residues. Germline loops: CDR1 SQVTM, CDR2 ANQGSEA. V was trimmed by 7 bases and J by 2 bases, leaving 12 bases between them.